This is a list of T cell receptor beta chains from one sample in a study of shared clonotypes between healthy human individuals. Libraries were prepared by immunoSEQ multiplex PCR; TCRdb keeps only in-frame clonotypes and omits some of them. The sample lists 2 million to 2.5 million clones, 85% to 95% occurring once. The sample comprised naive CD8+ T cells sorted from blood. These receptor sequences come from a man in his late teens or twenties in good health. The CDR3 runs from the conserved cysteine through the conserved F or W. The order of the fields is D gene, V gene, J gene, clone size, CDR3 DNA, CDR3 protein. D genes are given only for firm matches. Some rows have no size entry. The others give once, few or many, or a class for an expanded clone.

>NA|TRBV2|TRBJ2-7|NA
TGTGCCAGCAGTGAACTGATAGGGCCCCCCTACGAGCAGTACTTC
CASSELIGPPYEQYF
>NA|TRBV10-3|TRBJ1-2|NA
TGTGCCATCAGTGAGTCGGCGGCCTATGGCTACACCTTC
CAISESAAYGYTF
>NA|TRBV4-1|TRBJ1-3|NA
TGCGCCAGCAGCGCGGGGTCTCAATTGACAGGCTCTGGAAACACCATATATTTT
CASSAGSQLTGSGNTIYF
>NA|TRBV2|TRBJ2-7|NA
TGTGCCAGCAGCAACCATCCAGCCTACGAGCAGTACTTC
CASSNHPAYEQYF
>NA|TRBV30|TRBJ1-5|NA
TGTGCCTTCAGCAGGGATCACGGCCAGCCCCAGCATTTT
CAFSRDHGQPQHF
>NA|TRBV7-9|TRBJ2-3|NA
TGTGCCAGCAGCGGTTCTTATTCGGGCACAGATACGCAGTATTTT
CASSGSYSGTDTQYF
>TRBD1|TRBV7-2|TRBJ2-7|NA
TGTGCCAGCAGCTCATCCGGGACAGGGCTCTACGAGCAGTACTTC
CASSSSGTGLYEQYF
>NA|TRBV9|TRBJ2-7|NA
TGTGCCAGCAGCGTAGCCCTAGGTTCCTACGAGCAGTACTTC
CASSVALGSYEQYF
>NA|TRBV11-2|TRBJ1-1|NA
TGTGCCAGCAGCTCCCGGCTGAACACTGAAGCTTTCTTT
CASSSRLNTEAFF
>TRBD2|TRBV5-1|TRBJ2-1|NA
TGCGCCAGCAGCTTGGTTGGGTTAGCGGGAGGGCTAAACAATGAGCAGTTCTTC
CASSLVGLAGGLNNEQFF
>TRBD1|TRBV13|TRBJ2-7|NA
TGTGCCAGCAGCCCCGACAGGGACGACGAGCAGTACTTC
CASSPDRDDEQYF
>NA|TRBV11-2|TRBJ1-1|NA
TGTGCCAGCAGCTCGACAGTGAACACTGAAGCTTTCTTT
CASSSTVNTEAFF
>NA|TRBV7-3|TRBJ2-7|NA
TGTGCCAGCAGCTTAGCAGGGGACTACGAGCAGTACTTC
CASSLAGDYEQYF
>NA|TRBV9|TRBJ2-3|NA
TGTGCCAGCAGCGTTGCCTATTCGGGGGCAGATACGCAGTATTTT
CASSVAYSGADTQYF
>NA|TRBV7-2|TRBJ1-5|NA
TGTGCCAGCAGCTTAGCTTACACCAATCAGCCCCAGCATTTT
CASSLAYTNQPQHF
>TRBD1|TRBV6-6|TRBJ1-2|once
TGTGCCAGCAGCCCCGACAGGGTCTATGGCTACACCTTC
CASSPDRVYGYTF
>NA|TRBV4-2|TRBJ1-4|NA
TGTGCCAGCAGCCAAGATGAAGGAAATGAAAAACTGTTTTTT
CASSQDEGNEKLFF
>TRBD1|TRBV6-5|TRBJ2-7|NA
TGTGCCAGCAGTTTGGGGCCGGGGACAGCAGTCTACGAGCAGTACTTC
CASSLGPGTAVYEQYF
>NA|TRBV2|TRBJ2-2|NA
TGTGCCAGCATGGTGGGGAACACCGGGGAGCTGTTTTTT
CASMVGNTGELFF
>TRBD2|TRBV10-1|TRBJ2-2|NA
TGCGCCAGCACCCCTTTGCGGGAGTATGCCGGGGAGCTGTTTTTT
CASTPLREYAGELFF
>NA|TRBV4-1|TRBJ1-2|once
TGCGCCAGCAGCCAAGATCTGACCAAACCTGGCTACACCTTC
CASSQDLTKPGYTF
>NA|TRBV6-6|TRBJ1-6|NA
TGTGCCAGCAGCGCGACGGGGCGGCATTCACCCCTCCACTTT
CASSATGRHSPLHF
>NA|TRBV19|TRBJ1-2|NA
TGTGCCAGTAGTATTACCTTGTCTGCCCCCTATGGCTACACCTTC
CASSITLSAPYGYTF
>TRBD2|TRBV4-1|TRBJ2-7|NA
TGCGCCAGCAGCCAACAGCCCGGGGGGTACGGCTACGAGCAGTACTTC
CASSQQPGGYGYEQYF
>TRBD1|TRBV4-3|TRBJ1-6|NA
TGCGCCAGCAGCCAAGATGGTTCAGGGGGGTCCTATAATTCACCCCTCCACTTT
CASSQDGSGGSYNSPLHF
>NA|TRBV9|TRBJ2-3|NA
TGTGCCAGCAGCGTAGAGGGTGCAGATACGCAGTATTTT
CASSVEGADTQYF
>TRBD2|TRBV4-3|TRBJ2-5|NA
TGCGCCAGCAGCCAAGACTGGACTAGCGGGAGTTCGGAGACCCAGTACTTC
CASSQDWTSGSSETQYF
>NA|TRBV9|TRBJ1-2|NA
TGTGCCAGCAGCGGGCCGGGTTACTATGGCTACACCTTC
CASSGPGYYGYTF
>NA|TRBV13|TRBJ1-3|NA
TGTGCCAGCAGCTTTGGACGAGGCCTCTCTGGAAACACCATATATTTT
CASSFGRGLSGNTIYF
>TRBD1|TRBV28|TRBJ2-7|NA
TGTGCCAGCAGTTTTCGGGACAGGCTTTACGAGCAGTACTTC
CASSFRDRLYEQYF
>NA|TRBV2|TRBJ2-1|NA
TGTGCCAGCAATCGGGCCCAGGGATTGGACAATGAGCAGTTCTTC
CASNRAQGLDNEQFF
>TRBD1|TRBV28|TRBJ2-7|NA
TGTGCCAGCGGAAGAACGGACAGGGTGTACGAGCAGTACTTC
CASGRTDRVYEQYF
>NA|TRBV4-3|TRBJ1-6|NA
TGCGCCAGCAGCCAAGATACGGCCGCGTCGGATTCACCCCTCCACTTT
CASSQDTAASDSPLHF
>NA|TRBV29-1|TRBJ2-1|once
TGCAGCGCCGGGAGGGGGCCTTACAATGAGCAGTTCTTC
CSAGRGPYNEQFF
>NA|TRBV27|TRBJ1-5|NA
TGTGCCAGCAGCTTAGACAGCTATAGCAATCAGCCCCAGCATTTT
CASSLDSYSNQPQHF
>TRBD2|TRBV4-2|TRBJ2-7|NA
TGTGCCAGCAGCCAAGAGGGAGGGTCCTACGAGCAGTACTTC
CASSQEGGSYEQYF
>NA|TRBV6-1|TRBJ1-2|NA
TGTGCCAGCAGTGAAATGCCTCGGGAGGTTGCGGGCGGCTACACCTTC
CASSEMPREVAGGYTF
>NA|TRBV4-1|TRBJ2-1|NA
TGCGCCAGCAGCTTTCGAGAAGGCGGGGCCGGAGGGGATGAGCAGTTCTTC
CASSFREGGAGGDEQFF
>NA|TRBV10-3|TRBJ1-5|NA
TGTGCCATCGGACGAGCAGGGGAGGGCAATCAGCCCCAGCATTTT
CAIGRAGEGNQPQHF
>TRBD2|TRBV2|TRBJ2-1|once
TGTGCCAGCGGGGGGGGCAATGAGCAGTTCTTC
CASGGGNEQFF
>TRBD2|TRBV5-6|TRBJ2-2|NA
TGTGCCAGCAGCTTGGCCGAGACTAGCGGGACCGGGGAGCTGTTTTTT
CASSLAETSGTGELFF
>NA|TRBV19|TRBJ1-6|NA
TGTGCCAGTAGTGGTAGCCCCGTCGGTAATTCACCCCTCCACTTT
CASSGSPVGNSPLHF
>TRBD2|TRBV11-1|TRBJ2-7|NA
TGTGCCAGCAGCTTATCGAGACTAGCGGGGCTCGAGCAGTACTTC
CASSLSRLAGLEQYF
>NA|TRBV30|TRBJ2-3|NA
TGTGCCTGGAGGAGACAGATTTTTAGCACAGATACGCAGTATTTT
CAWRRQIFSTDTQYF
>TRBD2|TRBV6-4|TRBJ2-2|NA
TGTGCCAGCAGTGACCATGGGCTAGCGGGTGCCTACTCCAACACCGGGGAGCTGTTTTTT
CASSDHGLAGAYSNTGELFF
>TRBD1|TRBV27|TRBJ2-6|NA
TGTGCCAGCAGCAGGGGGCTCGGGGCCAACGTCCTGACTTTC
CASSRGLGANVLTF
>TRBD2|TRBV10-3|TRBJ2-7|NA
TGTGCCATCAGACAATCCGGGACTAGCGTTTACGAGCAGTACTTC
CAIRQSGTSVYEQYF
>TRBD2|TRBV7-9|TRBJ2-1|NA
TGTGCCAGCAGCCTAAGCGGGGGCACCCTCAATGAGCAGTTCTTC
CASSLSGGTLNEQFF
>TRBD2|TRBV2|TRBJ2-4|NA
TGTGCCAGCAGTGACTCTAGCGGGAGTAACATTCAGTACTTC
CASSDSSGSNIQYF
>NA|TRBV5-6|TRBJ2-2|NA
TGTGCCAGCAGCCGGGTGGGGCAGGTGACCGGGGAGCTGTTTTTT
CASSRVGQVTGELFF
>TRBD1|TRBV28|TRBJ1-1|once
TGTGCCAGCAATAACCAGGGGGGGACTGAAGCTTTCTTT
CASNNQGGTEAFF
>NA|TRBV6-1|TRBJ2-4|NA
TGTGCCAGCAGTGAAGGTGGGGCGGGAATCAAAAACATTCAGTACTTC
CASSEGGAGIKNIQYF
>TRBD1|TRBV27|TRBJ2-7|once
TGTGCCAGCAGTTTTTGGGGACAGGGCTTTTACGAGCAGTACTTC
CASSFWGQGFYEQYF
>NA|TRBV7-2|TRBJ2-3|once
TGTGCCAGCAATAAAGGGGGTAGAGATACGCAGTATTTT
CASNKGGRDTQYF
>NA|TRBV30|TRBJ1-1|NA
TGTGCCTGGAGTGTAGTCCGGGAAGGAGAAGCTTTCTTT
CAWSVVREGEAFF
>NA|TRBV18|TRBJ2-5|NA
TGTGCCAGCTCACCGGTGGTTGAAGAGACCCAGTACTTC
CASSPVVEETQYF
>TRBD1|TRBV7-8|TRBJ2-3|NA
TGTGCCAGCAGCTCAGGGACAGGGGGGCCAAATACGCAGTATTTT
CASSSGTGGPNTQYF
>TRBD1|TRBV4-3|TRBJ1-4|NA
TGCGCCAGCAGCCAAGATAGGGAGGGGGCAGAAGAAAAACTGTTTTTT
CASSQDREGAEEKLFF
>NA|TRBV2|TRBJ1-2|NA
TGTGCCAGCAGTGAAGCACAAGGAGCTAACTATGGCTACACCTTC
CASSEAQGANYGYTF
>TRBD1|TRBV7-2|TRBJ2-7|NA
TGTGCCAGCAGCTTAGCGCCGGGACAGGGGGCCCTCGAGCAGTACTTC
CASSLAPGQGALEQYF